What follows describes a single TCR beta chain. Deletions cut 5 bases from V and 10 bases from J, with 15 bases between. From germline, CDR1 is SGHNT and CDR2 YENEEA. The CDR3 has 13 amino acids. These data come from a study of blood T cell repertoires in COVID-19. The repertoire was sequenced with immunoSEQ multiplex PCR; TCRdb's copy has only in-frame clones and lacks some. The sample includes approximately 250,000 clones, about 87% of them seen just once. The chain joins TRBV11-3 to TRBJ2-1; D ambiguous. This TCR was recovered from a woman aged 25-40 years with acute COVID-19. Sequencing was carried out using PBMCs or T cells enriched from blood (not recorded which). The CDR3 loop reads CASSAGSGLEQFF. The CDR3 nucleotides are TGTGCCAGCAGCGCCGGATCAGGTCTGGAGCAGTTCTTC. Filled out from reference TRBV11-3 and TRBJ2-1, the complete variable domain reads EAGVVQSPRYKIIEKKQPVAFWCNPISGHNTLYWYLQNLGQGPELLIRYENEEAVDDSQLPKDRFSAERLKGVDSTLKIQPAELGDSAVYLCASSAGSGLEQFFGPGTRLTVL.